This T cell receptor beta chain is from a study of blood T cell repertoires in COVID-19. Study-level information: Samples taken during acute and convalescent COVID-19 were collected in the United States, Italy and Spain. Sources were T cells, B-cell-depleted T cells, or PBMCs; the material itself was cDNA or gDNA.

This clone showed up just a few times. Trimming shortened V by 2 bases and J by 7 bases, and 12 bases separated the two germline ends. The CDR3 length is 14 residues. Germline CDR1 SGHTA, CDR2 FQGTGA. Generated by immunoSEQ multiplex PCR, the TCRdb table keeps only in-frame clones and is missing some. This table has 110,000 or so clones, roughly 79% appearing once. Source material: peripheral blood. The sequence derives from a human donor in a cohort sampled during active COVID-19. The chain carries TRBV7-3 and TRBJ2-1; D gene uncertain. CDR3 protein: CASSLGSVRNEQFF. The CDR3, as DNA: TGTGCCAGCAGCTTAGGCAGCGTTAGGAATGAGCAGTTCTTC.